A selection of T cell receptor beta chains follows, all from one sample in a study of CD8+CD57+ T cells in acquired aplastic anemia. MiXCR, applied by TCRdb to the reads, yields one record per CDR3 protein. The top ten hold around three fifths of the sample, which has some 200,000 distinct CDR3 sequences, about 62% seen once. The material sequenced was sorted CD4+, CD8+, or CD8+CD57+ T cells (not recorded which) from PBMCs. The receptors derive from a human donor with aplastic anemia. Each CDR3 is given with its conserved first and last residue. Fields, in order: D gene, V gene, J gene, clone size, CDR3 protein, CDR3 DNA. The D gene is left open where the match is weak. Size is stated for part of the rows, as once, few or many counts, or as a class when the clone is expanded.

D: NA
V: TRBV13
J: TRBJ1-4
size: NA
CDR3: CASSLGAETELGKLFF
DNA: TGTGCCAGCAGCTTAGGCGCCGAGACCGAGCTTGGGAAACTGTTTTTT

D: NA
V: TRBV6-5
J: TRBJ2-7
size: NA
CDR3: CASRQQGGFYEQYF
DNA: TGTGCCAGCAGACAACAGGGAGGTTTCTACGAGCAGTACTTC

D: NA
V: TRBV13
J: TRBJ1-1
size: many
CDR3: CASSLRGMDTEAFF
DNA: TGTGCCAGCAGCTTACGGGGAATGGACACTGAAGCTTTCTTT

D: NA
V: TRBV7-3
J: TRBJ1-1
size: NA
CDR3: CASSFGGRNTEAFF
DNA: TGTGCCAGCAGCTTCGGGGGAAGAAACACTGAAGCTTTCTTT

D: TRBD1
V: TRBV5-1
J: TRBJ2-7
size: once
CDR3: CASSSFGTEYEQYF
DNA: TGCGCCAGCAGCTCCTTCGGGACAGAGTACGAGCAGTACTTC

D: NA
V: TRBV5-6
J: TRBJ2-7
size: NA
CDR3: CASSIRAEQYF
DNA: TGTGCCAGCAGCATCCGGGCCGAGCAGTACTTC

D: NA
V: TRBV5-1
J: TRBJ1-1
size: many
CDR3: CASSLGPPGNTEAFF
DNA: TGCGCCAGCAGCTTGGGGCCCCCGGGGAACACTGAAGCTTTCTTT

D: TRBD1
V: TRBV7-9
J: TRBJ2-1
size: many
CDR3: CASNQGQAYNEQFF
DNA: TGTGCCAGCAACCAGGGACAGGCCTACAATGAGCAGTTCTTC

D: TRBD1
V: TRBV2
J: TRBJ1-6
size: few
CDR3: CANRDRGISPLHF
DNA: TGTGCCAACCGGGACAGGGGCATTTCACCCCTCCACTTT

D: TRBD2
V: TRBV19
J: TRBJ2-7
size: many
CDR3: CASSMGGGAGYEQYF
DNA: TGTGCCAGTAGTATGGGCGGGGGGGCCGGCTACGAGCAGTACTTC

D: NA
V: TRBV7-3
J: TRBJ2-1
size: NA
CDR3: CASSLKGGLYLSSYNEQFF
DNA: TGTGCCAGCAGCTTAAAAGGCGGTCTTTACCTTAGCTCCTACAATGAGCAGTTCTTC

D: NA
V: TRBV5-1
J: TRBJ1-2
size: NA
CDR3: CASSLRGGDYGYTF
DNA: TGCGCCAGCAGCTTGCGGGGAGGGGACTATGGCTACACCTTC

D: TRBD2
V: TRBV12-3/TRBV12-4
J: TRBJ2-1
size: NA
CDR3: CASRPGLADQFF
DNA: TGTGCCAGCAGACCGGGACTAGCGGATCAGTTCTTC

D: TRBD1
V: TRBV29-1
J: TRBJ2-7
size: NA
CDR3: CSVRTGTAYYEQYF
DNA: TGCAGCGTACGAACCGGGACAGCTTACTACGAGCAGTACTTC

D: NA
V: TRBV5-4
J: TRBJ1-2
size: NA
CDR3: CASSLSFGGYGYTF
DNA: TGTGCCAGCAGCTTGTCTTTTGGCGGGTATGGCTACACCTTC

D: TRBD2
V: TRBV14
J: TRBJ2-3
size: few
CDR3: CASSQGAGGPTDTQYF
DNA: TGTGCCAGCAGCCAAGGGGCGGGGGGGCCCACAGATACGCAGTATTTT

D: NA
V: TRBV5-6
J: TRBJ2-1
size: NA
CDR3: CASKRSYNEQFF
DNA: TGTGCCAGCAAGCGATCCTACAATGAGCAGTTCTTC

D: TRBD1
V: TRBV2
J: TRBJ1-4
size: few
CDR3: CASWRDRDEKLFF
DNA: TGTGCCAGCTGGAGGGACAGGGATGAAAAACTGTTTTTT

D: NA
V: TRBV7-2
J: TRBJ2-7
size: NA
CDR3: CASRPPGGGYEQYF
DNA: TGTGCCAGCAGGCCCCCCGGGGGAGGCTACGAGCAGTACTTC

D: NA
V: TRBV24-1
J: TRBJ2-1
size: NA
CDR3: CATSDKRDEQFF
DNA: TGTGCCACCAGTGACAAGAGGGATGAGCAGTTCTTC

D: TRBD1
V: TRBV5-5
J: TRBJ2-7
size: NA
CDR3: CASSLSGTGMYEQYF
DNA: TGTGCCAGCAGCTTATCCGGGACAGGGATGTACGAGCAGTACTTC

D: TRBD2
V: TRBV9
J: TRBJ2-3
size: NA
CDR3: CASSPGTSAPSTDTQYF
DNA: TGTGCCAGCAGCCCGGGGACTAGCGCCCCTAGCACAGATACGCAGTATTTT

D: TRBD1
V: TRBV30
J: TRBJ1-1
size: NA
CDR3: CAWSITGGIGTEAFF
DNA: TGTGCCTGGAGTATTACAGGGGGGATCGGCACTGAAGCTTTCTTT

D: TRBD2
V: TRBV11-1
J: TRBJ2-3
size: NA
CDR3: CASSFSGTSGSNADTQYF
DNA: TGTGCCAGCAGCTTCTCCGGGACTAGCGGGAGTAACGCAGATACGCAGTATTTT

D: TRBD1
V: TRBV5-6
J: TRBJ2-7
size: few
CDR3: CASSLGGTAVVYEQYF
DNA: TGTGCCAGCAGCTTGGGGGGGACAGCGGTGGTGTACGAGCAGTACTTC

D: NA
V: TRBV7-2
J: TRBJ1-2
size: NA
CDR3: CASSTDKDGYTF
DNA: TGTGCCAGCAGCACAGACAAGGATGGCTACACCTTC

D: NA
V: TRBV9
J: TRBJ1-6
size: NA
CDR3: CASSLVRQGKGSPLHF
DNA: TGTGCCAGCAGCTTAGTTCGGCAGGGGAAGGGTTCACCCCTCCACTTT

D: NA
V: TRBV7-9
J: TRBJ2-1
size: NA
CDR3: CASSSPRGRSSYNEQFF
DNA: TGTGCCAGCAGCTCCCCTCGAGGGCGCAGCTCCTACAATGAGCAGTTCTTC

D: NA
V: TRBV10-3
J: TRBJ1-5
size: NA
CDR3: CAISEYSNQPQHF
DNA: TGTGCCATCAGTGAGTACAGCAATCAGCCCCAGCATTTC

D: NA
V: TRBV19
J: TRBJ1-1
size: few
CDR3: CASRRDANTEAFF
DNA: TGTGCCAGTAGAAGGGACGCGAACACTGAAGCTTTCTTT

D: NA
V: TRBV20-1
J: TRBJ1-1
size: NA
CDR3: CSARTYSENTEAFF
DNA: TGCAGTGCTAGGACCTACAGCGAGAACACTGAAGCTTTCTTT

D: TRBD2
V: TRBV24-1
J: TRBJ2-7
size: few
CDR3: CATSLSGSGYEQYF
DNA: TGTGCCACCAGTCTCAGCGGGAGTGGTTACGAGCAGTACTTC

D: NA
V: TRBV20-1
J: TRBJ1-2
size: NA
CDR3: CSARDLEGRGYTF
DNA: TGCAGTGCTAGAGATCTGGAAGGACGTGGCTACACCTTC

D: TRBD1
V: TRBV10-3
J: TRBJ2-5
size: NA
CDR3: CAINTLRGQETQYF
DNA: TGTGCCATCAACACTCTCAGGGGGCAAGAGACCCAGTACTTC

D: TRBD1
V: TRBV20-1
J: TRBJ1-5
size: once
CDR3: CSARGGTGLQPQHF
DNA: TGCAGTGCTAGAGGCGGGACAGGGTTGCAGCCCCAGCATTTT

D: NA
V: TRBV24-1
J: TRBJ2-7
size: NA
CDR3: CAGASWHYEQYF
DNA: TGTGCCGGGGCCTCCTGGCACTACGAGCAGTACTTC

D: NA
V: TRBV13
J: TRBJ2-7
size: NA
CDR3: CASSSRGRPYEQYF
DNA: TGTGCCAGCAGCAGCCGGGGCCGGCCCTACGAGCAGTACTTC

D: NA
V: TRBV12-3/TRBV12-4
J: TRBJ2-1
size: many
CDR3: CASSDLDTPGEQFF
DNA: TGTGCCAGCAGCGACTTGGACACCCCAGGGGAGCAGTTCTTC

D: NA
V: TRBV10-3
J: TRBJ1-1
size: NA
CDR3: CAISESVGGGRLSEAFF
DNA: TGTGCCATCAGTGAGTCGGTGGGGGGAGGGCGGTTATCTGAAGCTTTCTTT

D: NA
V: TRBV9
J: TRBJ1-5
size: NA
CDR3: CASSGRASNQPQHF
DNA: TGTGCCAGCAGCGGCAGGGCAAGCAATCAGCCCCAGCATTTT

D: NA
V: TRBV7-2
J: TRBJ2-5
size: few
CDR3: CASSRGLETQYF
DNA: TGTGCCAGCAGCAGGGGATTAGAGACCCAGTACTTC

D: NA
V: TRBV7-6
J: TRBJ2-2
size: NA
CDR3: CASSHLSAGSGELFF
DNA: TGTGCCAGCAGCCACCTCTCGGCGGGAAGCGGGGAGCTGTTTTTT

D: NA
V: TRBV4-2
J: TRBJ2-1
size: NA
CDR3: CASSQEMGEYNEQFF
DNA: TGTGCCAGCAGCCAAGAAATGGGAGAATACAATGAGCAGTTCTTC

D: NA
V: TRBV14
J: TRBJ2-7
size: NA
CDR3: CASSQDLPGVGRREQYF
DNA: TGTGCCAGCAGCCAAGATCTTCCCGGGGTAGGGAGGCGGGAGCAGTACTTC

D: TRBD2
V: TRBV9
J: TRBJ2-5
size: NA
CDR3: CASSVSGGSGETQYF
DNA: TGTGCCAGCAGCGTATCGGGCGGGAGTGGCGAGACCCAGTACTTC

D: TRBD1
V: TRBV10-3
J: TRBJ1-1
size: few
CDR3: CAIMMRQGGEAFF
DNA: TGTGCCATCATGATGCGACAGGGCGGTGAAGCTTTCTTT

D: NA
V: TRBV6-5
J: TRBJ1-2
size: NA
CDR3: CASSSSLDGYTF
DNA: TGTGCCAGCAGTTCCTCGTTGGACGGCTACACCTTC

D: TRBD2
V: TRBV29-1
J: TRBJ2-3
size: NA
CDR3: CSVRRGVPNDITDTQYF
DNA: TGCAGCGTCCGGCGGGGGGTCCCTAATGACATCACAGATACGCAGTATTTT

D: NA
V: TRBV7-9
J: TRBJ2-5
size: NA
CDR3: CASSPPQGQETQYF
DNA: TGTGCCAGCAGCCCCCCTCAGGGCCAAGAGACCCAGTACTTC

D: NA
V: TRBV5-5
J: TRBJ1-1
size: many
CDR3: CASSGGAPEAFF
DNA: TGTGCCAGCAGCGGCGGGGCGCCTGAAGCTTTCTTT

D: TRBD2
V: TRBV2
J: TRBJ2-3
size: many
CDR3: CASSGAPPLAGGPTDTQYF
DNA: TGTGCCAGCAGCGGAGCCCCGCCCCTAGCGGGGGGCCCCACAGATACGCAGTATTTT